What follows describes a single TCR beta chain. The antigen remains unidentified. This entry comes from a study of cytomegalovirus exposure and HLA in healthy donors. PCR used 60 Vbeta primers and 13 Jbeta primers. In the original analysis: Tens of millions of unique TCR beta chains, 9 million to 12 million shared, were counted in a later analysis. Profiling relied on immunoSEQ multiplex PCR, and the TCRdb table lists in-frame clones only, not all of them. V and J calls plus clone size are reproduced from that table; the DNA served to infer D and trimming. The sample comprises around 130,000 clones, about 61% of which are singletons, and about 1.8% rests with the top ten. Study-wide results and limits: Most TCR sequences were rare, but some public TCRs occurred in many donors. A later analysis reportedly found that, within productive TCRs, an Asian-associated ancestry cluster had fewer N-insertions than the mean observed across the approximately 700 donors.

Source material: PBMCs. This TCR came from a male donor in good health and CMV-seronegative.

The CDR3 region has the DNA TGTGCCACCCAGCCCGAAGAACGTACCGGAAGGAGCTCCTACGAGCAGTACTTC. It encodes CATQPEERTGRSSYEQYF. V and J are TRBV7-6 and TRBJ2-7; D gene ambiguous. This CDR3 comprises 18 residues. The V and J ends lost 10 bases and 0 bases respectively, with 28 bases between them. CDR1 SGHVS and CDR2 FNYEAQ come from the germline V gene.